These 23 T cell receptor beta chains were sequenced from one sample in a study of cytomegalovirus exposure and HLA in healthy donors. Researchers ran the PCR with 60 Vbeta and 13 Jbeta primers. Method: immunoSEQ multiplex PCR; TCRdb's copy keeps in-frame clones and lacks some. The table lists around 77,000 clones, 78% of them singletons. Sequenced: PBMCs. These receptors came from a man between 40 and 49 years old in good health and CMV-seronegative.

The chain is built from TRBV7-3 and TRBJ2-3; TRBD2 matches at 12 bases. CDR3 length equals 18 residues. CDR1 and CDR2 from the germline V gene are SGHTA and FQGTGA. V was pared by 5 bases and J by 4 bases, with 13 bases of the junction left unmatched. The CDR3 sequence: CASSRWASGGAAADTQYF. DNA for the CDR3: TGTGCCAGCAGCCGCTGGGCTAGCGGGGGGGCCGCGGCAGATACGCAGTATTTT.

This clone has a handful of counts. As DNA, the CDR3 is TGTGCCAGCAGCCGACCCTCGACAGGGGACCGGGGCGGCTACACCTTC. Translating gives CASSRPSTGDRGGYTF. This chain uses TRBV5-4 with TRBJ1-2, with 8 bases lining up with TRBD1. Germline CDR1 SGHNT, CDR2 YYREEE (reference sequence). This CDR3 comprises 16 residues. V shed 4 bases and J 8 bases; nucleotides not matched to a gene: 16.

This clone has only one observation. The CDR3 coding sequence is TGTGCCACCGCGGGGGACACTGAAGCTTTCTTT. This translates into CATAGDTEAFF. The genes are TRBV7-9 and TRBJ1-1; a possible D gene is TRBD1 (5 bases). Trimming cost V 10 bases and J 3 bases, with 9 bases left between them. CDR1 is SEHNR, CDR2 FQNEAQ, per germline (reference sequence). CDR3 length: 11 amino acids.

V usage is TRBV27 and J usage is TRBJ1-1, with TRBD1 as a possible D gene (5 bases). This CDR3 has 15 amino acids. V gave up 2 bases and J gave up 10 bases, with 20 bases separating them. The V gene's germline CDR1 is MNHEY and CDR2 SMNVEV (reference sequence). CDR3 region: CASSLMGQGGWSAFF. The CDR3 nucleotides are TGTGCCAGCAGTTTAATGGGCCAGGGTGGATGGTCAGCTTTCTTT.

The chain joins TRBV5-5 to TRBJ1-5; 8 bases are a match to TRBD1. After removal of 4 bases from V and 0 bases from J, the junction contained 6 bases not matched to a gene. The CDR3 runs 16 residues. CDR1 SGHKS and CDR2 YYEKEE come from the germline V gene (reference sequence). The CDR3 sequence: CASSRTGSFSNQPQHF. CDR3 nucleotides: TGTGCCAGCAGCCGGACAGGGAGTTTTAGCAATCAGCCCCAGCATTTT.

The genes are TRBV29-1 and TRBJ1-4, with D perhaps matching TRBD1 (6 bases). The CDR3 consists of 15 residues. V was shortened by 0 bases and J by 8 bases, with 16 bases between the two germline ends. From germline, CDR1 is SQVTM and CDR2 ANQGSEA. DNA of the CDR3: TGCAGCGTTGAAGATATGGCAGGGCAGGGGGAAAAACTGTTTTTT. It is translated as CSVEDMAGQGEKLFF.

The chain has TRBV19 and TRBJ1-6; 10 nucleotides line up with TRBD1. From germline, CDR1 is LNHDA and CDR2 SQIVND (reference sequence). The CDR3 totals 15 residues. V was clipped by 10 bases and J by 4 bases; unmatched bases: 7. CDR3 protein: CATRRDRGYNSPLHF. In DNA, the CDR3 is TGTGCCACCCGGCGGGACAGGGGATATAATTCACCCCTCCACTTT. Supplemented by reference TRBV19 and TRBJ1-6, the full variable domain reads DGGITQSPKYLFRKEGQNVTLSCEQNLNHDAMYWYRQDPGQGLRLIYYSQIVNDFQKGDIAEGYSVSREKKESFPLTVTSAQKNPTAFYLCATRRDRGYNSPLHFGNGTRLTVT.

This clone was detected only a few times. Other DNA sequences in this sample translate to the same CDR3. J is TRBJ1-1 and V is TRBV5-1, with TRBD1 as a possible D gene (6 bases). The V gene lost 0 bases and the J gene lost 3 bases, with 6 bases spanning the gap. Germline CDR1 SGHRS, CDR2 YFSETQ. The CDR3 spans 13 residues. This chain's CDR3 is CASSLAGDTEAFF. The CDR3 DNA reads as TGCGCCAGCAGCTTGGCAGGGGACACTGAAGCTTTCTTT.

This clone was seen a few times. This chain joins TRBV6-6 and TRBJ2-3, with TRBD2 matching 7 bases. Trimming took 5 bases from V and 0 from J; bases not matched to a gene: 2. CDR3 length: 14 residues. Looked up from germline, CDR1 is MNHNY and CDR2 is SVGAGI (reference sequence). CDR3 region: CASSERGSTDTQYF. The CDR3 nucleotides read TGTGCCAGCAGTGAGCGGGGTAGCACAGATACGCAGTATTTT.

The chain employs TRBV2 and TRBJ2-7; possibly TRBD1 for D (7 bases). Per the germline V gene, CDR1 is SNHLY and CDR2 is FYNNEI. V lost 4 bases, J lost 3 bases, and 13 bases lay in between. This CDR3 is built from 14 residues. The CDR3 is CASSGQGGVYEQYF. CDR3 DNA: TGTGCCAGCAGTGGGCAGGGGGGCGTCTACGAGCAGTACTTC.

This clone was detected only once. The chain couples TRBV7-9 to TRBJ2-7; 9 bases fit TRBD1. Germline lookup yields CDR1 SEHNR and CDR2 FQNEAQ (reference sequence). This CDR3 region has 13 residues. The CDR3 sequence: CASTRDRENEQYF. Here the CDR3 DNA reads TGTGCTTCCACCCGGGACAGGGAGAACGAGCAGTACTTC.

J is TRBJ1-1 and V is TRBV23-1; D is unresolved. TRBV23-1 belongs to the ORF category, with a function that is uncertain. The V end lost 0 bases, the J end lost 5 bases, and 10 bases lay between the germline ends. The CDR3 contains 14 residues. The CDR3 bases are TGCGCCAGCAGTCAATCCGAAGTTAGAACTGAAGCTTTCTTT. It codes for CASSQSEVRTEAFF.

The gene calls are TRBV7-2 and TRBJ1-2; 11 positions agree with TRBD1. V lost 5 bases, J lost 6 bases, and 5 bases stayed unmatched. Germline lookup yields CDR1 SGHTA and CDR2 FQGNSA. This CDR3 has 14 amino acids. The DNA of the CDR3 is TGTGCCAGCAGCCGGACAGGGGGCGATCATGGCTACACCTTC. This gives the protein CASSRTGGDHGYTF.

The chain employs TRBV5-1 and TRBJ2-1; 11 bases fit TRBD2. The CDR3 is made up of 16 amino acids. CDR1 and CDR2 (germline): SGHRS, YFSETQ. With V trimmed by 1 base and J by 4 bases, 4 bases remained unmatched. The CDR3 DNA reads TGCGCCAGCAGCTTGAGGGCTAGCGGGGGGTACAATGAGCAGTTCTTC. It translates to CASSLRASGGYNEQFF.

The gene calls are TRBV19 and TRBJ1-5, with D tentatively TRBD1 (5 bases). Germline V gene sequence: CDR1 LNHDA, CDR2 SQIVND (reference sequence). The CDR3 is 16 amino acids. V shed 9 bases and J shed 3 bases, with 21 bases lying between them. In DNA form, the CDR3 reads TGTGCCAGCCTCCCATTCGTTGGGGCTAACAATCAGCCCCAGCATTTT. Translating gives CASLPFVGANNQPQHF.

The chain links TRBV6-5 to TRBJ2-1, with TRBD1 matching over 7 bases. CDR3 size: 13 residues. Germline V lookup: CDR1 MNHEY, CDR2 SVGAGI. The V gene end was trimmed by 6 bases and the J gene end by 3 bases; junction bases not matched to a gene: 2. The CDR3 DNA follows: TGTGCCAGCAGCCGGGACAGCTACAATGAGCAGTTCTTC. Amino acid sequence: CASSRDSYNEQFF.

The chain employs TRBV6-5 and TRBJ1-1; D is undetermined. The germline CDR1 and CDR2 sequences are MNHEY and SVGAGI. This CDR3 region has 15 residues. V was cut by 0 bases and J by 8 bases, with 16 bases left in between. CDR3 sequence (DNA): TGTGCCAGCAGTTACTCCGGACCTTTACTAGACGAAGCTTTCTTT. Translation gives CASSYSGPLLDEAFF.

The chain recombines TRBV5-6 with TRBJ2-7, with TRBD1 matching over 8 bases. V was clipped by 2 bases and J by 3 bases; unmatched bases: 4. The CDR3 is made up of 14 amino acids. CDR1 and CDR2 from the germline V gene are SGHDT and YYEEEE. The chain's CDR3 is CASSFRGRLYEQYF. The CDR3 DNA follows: TGTGCCAGCAGCTTCAGGGGGCGGCTCTACGAGCAGTACTTC.

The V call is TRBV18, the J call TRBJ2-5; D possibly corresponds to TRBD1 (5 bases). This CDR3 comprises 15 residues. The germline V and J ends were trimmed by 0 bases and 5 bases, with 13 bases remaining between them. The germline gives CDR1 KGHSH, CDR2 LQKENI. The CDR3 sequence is CASSPPMTVGETQYF. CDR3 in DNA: TGTGCCAGCTCACCACCGATGACAGTAGGGGAGACCCAGTACTTC.

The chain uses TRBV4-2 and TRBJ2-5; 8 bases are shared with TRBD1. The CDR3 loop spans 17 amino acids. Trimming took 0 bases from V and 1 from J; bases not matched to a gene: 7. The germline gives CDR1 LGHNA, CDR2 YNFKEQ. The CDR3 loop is CASSQDTRQGRQETQYF. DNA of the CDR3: TGTGCCAGCAGCCAAGATACCCGACAGGGGCGCCAAGAGACCCAGTACTTC.

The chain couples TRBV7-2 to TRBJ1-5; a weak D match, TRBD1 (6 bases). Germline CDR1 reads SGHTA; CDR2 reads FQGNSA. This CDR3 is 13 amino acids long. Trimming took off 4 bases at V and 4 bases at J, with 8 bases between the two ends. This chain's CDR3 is CASSSQGNQPQHF. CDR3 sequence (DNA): TGTGCCAGCAGCTCGCAGGGGAATCAGCCCCAGCATTTT.

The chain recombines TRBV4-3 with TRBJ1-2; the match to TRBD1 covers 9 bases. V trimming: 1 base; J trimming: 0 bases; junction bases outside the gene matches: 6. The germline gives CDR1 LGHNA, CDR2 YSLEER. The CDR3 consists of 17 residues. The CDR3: CASSQGTGEQANYGYTF. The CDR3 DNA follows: TGCGCCAGCAGCCAAGGGACAGGGGAACAAGCTAACTATGGCTACACCTTC.

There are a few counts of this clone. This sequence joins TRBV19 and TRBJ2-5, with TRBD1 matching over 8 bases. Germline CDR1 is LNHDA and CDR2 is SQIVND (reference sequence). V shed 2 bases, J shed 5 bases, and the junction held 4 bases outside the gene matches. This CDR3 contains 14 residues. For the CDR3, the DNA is TGTGCCAGTAGTATACCAGGGGGCCTGGAGACCCAGTACTTC. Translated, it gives CASSIPGGLETQYF.